This is a list of T cell receptor beta chains from one sample in a study of blood T cell repertoires in COVID-19. The table came from immunoSEQ multiplex PCR; TCRdb's copy has only in-frame clones and leaves some out. The sample records approximately 350,000 clones, around 92% being singletons. The source material was peripheral blood. These receptors came from a woman aged 30 to 39 with COVID-19, enrolled during active disease. Both conserved end residues are part of each CDR3. A D gene is named only where the DNA matches it firmly. Clone size is shown for a subset of rows, as once, few, many or a class of expanded clone.

clone size | J gene | V gene | D gene | CDR3 DNA | CDR3 protein
NA | TRBJ1-1 | TRBV7-8 | NA | TGTGCCAGCAGCCCTCGAGGGGCCGGGGGGGCTGAAGCTTTCTTT | CASSPRGAGGAEAFF
NA | TRBJ2-1 | TRBV18 | NA | TGTGCCAGCTCACCACTACGGGACTCACGCGATGAGCAGTTCTTC | CASSPLRDSRDEQFF
NA | TRBJ2-1 | TRBV5-8 | TRBD2 | TGTGCCAGCAGCCGGGAAGCGGGAGGGTACAATGAGCAGTTCTTC | CASSREAGGYNEQFF
NA | TRBJ1-1 | TRBV28 | NA | TGTGCAATTTTGCGGAACACTGAAGCTTTCTTT | CAILRNTEAFF
NA | TRBJ1-1 | TRBV2 | NA | TGTGCCAGCAGTGAAACTAGGGCCCCCACTGAAGCTTTCTTT | CASSETRAPTEAFF
NA | TRBJ1-5 | TRBV15 | NA | TGTGCCACCGATACAGGGTTCCGGGGCAATCAGCCCCAGCATTTT | CATDTGFRGNQPQHF
NA | TRBJ2-5 | TRBV5-1 | NA | TGCGCCAGCAGCTTGGGGGCAGGTAGCCAAGAGACCCAGTACTTC | CASSLGAGSQETQYF
NA | TRBJ2-4 | TRBV12-3/TRBV12-4 | TRBD2 | TGTGCCAGCAGTTCCGCGGGGGACATTCAGTACTTC | CASSSAGDIQYF
NA | TRBJ1-6 | TRBV11-3 | NA | TGTGCCAGCAGCTCGAGTAGCTCCTATAATTCACCCCTCCACTTT | CASSSSSSYNSPLHF
few | TRBJ1-3 | TRBV7-2 | TRBD1 | TGTGCCAGCAGCTCCCAGACAGGGAGTATCAACACCATATATTTT | CASSSQTGSINTIYF
NA | TRBJ1-1 | TRBV4-1 | NA | TGCGCCAGCAGCCAAGATAGGTTTGAGGTTACTGAAGCTTTCTTT | CASSQDRFEVTEAFF
NA | TRBJ2-5 | TRBV7-2 | NA | TGTGCCAGCAGCTTGGTGTGGCGTGGGGGCCCTCAAGAGACCCAGTACTTC | CASSLVWRGGPQETQYF
NA | TRBJ1-4 | TRBV19 | TRBD1 | TGTGCCAGTAGTCCTATTGACAGGGGAGGGGCACTGGATGAAAAACTGTTTTTT | CASSPIDRGGALDEKLFF
NA | TRBJ2-3 | TRBV18 | TRBD2 | TGTGCCAGCTCACCTAAAATAGCGGGGGGAACAGATACGCAGTATTTT | CASSPKIAGGTDTQYF
NA | TRBJ1-2 | TRBV5-6 | TRBD1 | TGTGCCAGCAGCCCCGGGACAGGAGGGGTGGCCTTCTATGGCTACACCTTC | CASSPGTGGVAFYGYTF
once | TRBJ1-1 | TRBV6-5 | NA | TGTGCCGTAAACGTGCGGATGAACACTGAAGCTTTCTTT | CAVNVRMNTEAFF
NA | TRBJ1-6 | TRBV5-6 | TRBD1 | TGTGCCAGCAGCCCCCAGGGGACAGGGAATTCACCCCTCCACTTT | CASSPQGTGNSPLHF
once | TRBJ1-4 | TRBV4-3 | NA | TGCGCCAGCAGCCAAGATTCACGGGGGGCAACTAATGAAAAACTGTTTTTT | CASSQDSRGATNEKLFF
NA | TRBJ1-2 | TRBV9 | NA | TGTGCCAGCAGCGTAGCTGCAGGGAAAGGTGGCTACACCTTC | CASSVAAGKGGYTF
NA | TRBJ1-5 | TRBV27 | TRBD1 | TGTGCCAGCAGAACTCGACAGGGGGCAAATCAGCCCCAGCATTTT | CASRTRQGANQPQHF